Below, 12 T cell receptor beta chains from the same sample are listed, as sequenced in a study of vaccination effects on CD4 cells after COVID-19. Viral peptide pool expansion of antigen-specific CD4+ T cells preceded sequencing in the ViraFEST assay. Upon completion of about eleven days in culture, CD4+ T cells were isolated. Each participant received a vaccine that was either BNT162b2 or mRNA-1273, given as two doses. Their antigens remain unidentified. The data were produced by immunoSEQ multiplex PCR, yet TCRdb's version contains in-frame clones alone and is incomplete. The sample lists 24,000 or so clones; 69% were seen once. This material consisted of CD4+ T cells from PBMCs cultured with SARS-CoV-2 spike peptides, taken after COVID-19 vaccination. The source of these receptors is a human donor who received a COVID-19 vaccine.

The chain uses TRBV15 and TRBJ2-5; D uncertain. Germline CDR1 is LNHNV and CDR2 is YYDKDF (reference sequence). This CDR3 has 15 amino acids. V dropped 6 bases and J dropped 0 bases, with 14 bases sitting between them. The DNA for the CDR3 is TGTGCCACCAGAGCGCCGGTCCGCGACCAAGAGACCCAGTACTTC. This codes for CATRAPVRDQETQYF.

V and J are TRBV7-8 and TRBJ1-2, with D perhaps TRBD1 (5 bases). This CDR3 is 14 amino acids long. Germline-derived CDR1 and CDR2 are SGHVS and FQNEAQ. V dropped 5 bases and J dropped 3 bases, with 13 bases sitting between them. The CDR3 spells CASSPGTRDYGYTF. The CDR3 DNA reads as TGTGCCAGCAGCCCCGGGACCAGGGACTATGGCTACACCTTC.

V usage is TRBV7-6 and J usage is TRBJ2-7; 10 bases are shared with TRBD2. The CDR3 spans 14 residues. V lost 4 bases to trimming and J lost 2 bases; unmatched junction nucleotides: 2. Germline V gene sequence: CDR1 SGHVS, CDR2 FNYEAQ. The CDR3 DNA follows: TGTGCCAGCAGCTCGCTAGCGGGAGCCTACGAGCAGTACTTC. Residues: CASSSLAGAYEQYF.

A few counts support this clone. CDR3 coding DNA: TGTGCCAGCAGCTTAGCGGGGGGGTTAGAGACCCAGTACTTC. Translating it yields CASSLAGGLETQYF. The chain carries TRBV7-9 and TRBJ2-5, with 7 bases matching TRBD2. The CDR3 is 14 residues long. With V trimmed by 0 bases and J by 4 bases, 2 bases remained unmatched. CDR1 is SEHNR and CDR2 is FQNEAQ in the germline V gene (reference sequence).

The chain employs TRBV5-1 and TRBJ2-5; D is tentatively TRBD1 or TRBD2 (6 bases each). This CDR3 has 15 amino acids. Germline assignment: CDR1 SGHRS and CDR2 YFSETQ. V was clipped by 4 bases and J by 4 bases, with 17 bases between them. CDR3 amino acids: CASSPAGEVGETQYF. CDR3 in DNA: TGCGCCAGCAGCCCCGCAGGGGAGGTGGGAGAGACCCAGTACTTC.

This clone was seen a few times. The chain links TRBV7-9 to TRBJ1-3; no clear D gene. Looked up from germline, CDR1 is SEHNR and CDR2 is FQNEAQ (reference sequence). V lost 2 bases to trimming and J lost 3 bases, with 5 bases between them. This CDR3 contains 13 residues. The CDR3 is CASSLTLGNTIYF. The CDR3 nucleotides are TGTGCCAGCAGCTTAACCCTTGGAAACACCATATATTTT.

V usage is TRBV6-2 or TRBV6-3 and J usage is TRBJ1-6; 9 bases line up with TRBD1. CDR3 length: 16 residues. Germline V gene lookup returns CDR1 MNHEY and CDR2 SVGEGT. J lost 6 bases, V lost 4 bases, and 7 bases had no gene match. This chain's CDR3 is CASSFEGTGFNSPLHF. CDR3 nucleotide sequence: TGTGCCAGCAGTTTTGAAGGGACAGGGTTTAATTCACCCCTCCACTTT.

This sequence joins TRBV5-1 and TRBJ1-5; D possibly corresponds to TRBD1 (6 bases). The germline V gene has CDR1 SGHRS and CDR2 YFSETQ. Trimming took off 0 bases at V and 3 bases at J, with 10 bases between the two ends. This CDR3 contains 15 residues. This CDR3 reads CASSLDGQLNQPQHF. The CDR3 DNA reads as TGCGCCAGCAGCTTGGACGGACAGCTCAATCAGCCCCAGCATTTT.

The chain combines TRBV3-1 (or the pseudogene TRBV3-2) with TRBJ1-5; 8 positions agree with TRBD1. After removal of 1 base from V and 6 bases from J, the junction contained 8 bases not matched to a gene. The germline V gene encodes CDR1 LGHDT and CDR2 YNNKEL (reference sequence). This CDR3 contains 16 residues. CDR3 nucleotides: TGTGCCAGCAGCCAAGGTTCAGGGGGCGGGGGTCAGCCCCAGCATTTT. This gives the protein CASSQGSGGGGQPQHF.

V gene TRBV10-3 combines with J gene TRBJ1-2; no definite D call. This CDR3 spans 13 amino acids. Germline V lookup: CDR1 ENHRY, CDR2 SYGVKD. Trimming shortened V by 4 bases and J by 0 bases, and 6 bases separated the two germline ends. CDR3 region: CAISGETNYGYTF. In DNA, the CDR3 is TGTGCCATCAGTGGCGAAACTAACTATGGCTACACCTTC.

The chain is built from TRBV19 and TRBJ2-1; no clear D. The germline V gene encodes CDR1 LNHDA and CDR2 SQIVND (reference sequence). V was clipped by 4 bases and J by 6 bases, with 16 bases between them. This CDR3 spans 15 amino acids. The CDR3 sequence: CASSTRQAGGNEQFF. DNA of the CDR3: TGTGCCAGTAGTACCCGCCAGGCAGGCGGCAATGAGCAGTTCTTC. The whole variable domain, filled in from reference TRBV19 and TRBJ2-1, reads DGGITQSPKYLFRKEGQNVTLSCEQNLNHDAMYWYRQDPGQGLRLIYYSQIVNDFQKGDIAEGYSVSREKKESFPLTVTSAQKNPTAFYLCASSTRQAGGNEQFFGPGTRLTVL.

V is TRBV6-5 and J is TRBJ2-3; TRBD1 aligns across 7 bases. J was trimmed by 0 bases and V by 10 bases; bases with no gene match: 10. Germline-derived CDR1 and CDR2 are MNHEY and SVGAGI. The CDR3 consists of 15 residues. The CDR3: CANDPGTASTDTQYF. CDR3 DNA sequence: TGTGCCAACGATCCCGGGACAGCTAGCACAGATACGCAGTATTTT.